This T cell receptor (beta chain) was recorded in a study of T-cell memory formation after mild COVID-19. Study results and limitations: Balance between CD4 and CD8 was seen in clones contracting day 15 to 85, and a CD4+ lean was seen in later expanders. The study detected some responding clones in pre-infection memory, suggesting cross-reactive memory joined. Contracting CD4+ clones sat mainly in CM and EM; CD8+ in EMRA.

Constant-segment primers were used for 5'RACE, and the resulting TCR alpha and TCR beta cDNA libraries carried sample barcodes and UMIs. TCRdb reanalysed the 5' RACE reads using MiXCR and keeps one entry per CDR3 protein. The sample lists approximately 300,000 distinct CDR3 sequences; over 7% were seen once. V was clipped by 5 bases and J by 1 base; unmatched bases: 4. The CDR3 runs to 15 residues. Germline CDR1 is LNHNV and CDR2 is YYDKDF (reference sequence). To note about this clonotype: Its specificity is not known.

The TCR comes from a man aged 18 to 30 who had mild COVID-19 (a few samples of this study predate the infection). Cell type and time point are not known. The sample was PBMCs or a T cell subset sorted from them (not recorded which). The V gene is TRBV15, the J gene TRBJ1-4; 7 bases align to TRBD1. The CDR3 DNA follows: TGTGCCACCAGCCTACGACAGGGAACTAATGAAAAACTGTTTTTT. Its protein is CATSLRQGTNEKLFF.